These 30 T cell receptor beta chains were sequenced from one sample in a study of CD8 T cells in ankylosing spondylitis. One entry per CDR3 protein results from TCRdb running MiXCR on the 5' RACE reads. The sample lists 200,000 or so distinct CDR3 sequences, approximately 12% occurring once. Sequences were obtained from blood, either unsorted or a sorted T cell fraction (not recorded which). Receptor source: a female donor with ankylosing spondylitis or in good health (not recorded which).

This clonotype was seen many times. Compared with germline, one end of the junction differs, possibly owing to a read error. J is TRBJ1-5 and V is TRBV6-2 or TRBV6-3; weak D call: TRBD1 (5 bases). CDR3 length: 16 residues. Germline V CDR1 and CDR2: MNHEY, SVGEGT. Written as DNA, the CDR3 is TGTGCCAGCAGTTTGGGGGAAAGGGGTAGCGATCAGCCCCAGCATTTT. Protein: CASSLGERGSDQPQHF.

This clonotype came up many times. V gene TRBV20-1 combines with J gene TRBJ2-3; 8 bases match TRBD2. Germline V CDR1 and CDR2: DFQATT, SNEGSKA (reference sequence). Germline trimming cut 1 base from V and 2 bases from J; bases unmatched to any gene: 11. This CDR3 has 17 amino acids. CDR3 loop: CSARVGPAGGPTDTQYF. Written as DNA, the CDR3 is TGCAGTGCTAGAGTTGGGCCGGCGGGAGGTCCCACAGATACGCAGTATTTT.

V usage is TRBV6-2 or TRBV6-3 and J usage is TRBJ2-7; TRBD1 agrees at 8 bases. The ends lost 6 bases at V and 7 bases at J; junction bases unmatched: 14. Looked up from germline, CDR1 is MNHEY and CDR2 is SVGEGT. The CDR3 is 15 amino acids. The CDR3 DNA sequence: TGTGCCAGCAGGCGTACGACAGGGGCGTCCGCGGAGCAGTACTTC. Translating it yields CASRRTTGASAEQYF.

This clonotype came up many times. CDR3 region: CATSRAGTGVNEQFF. The CDR3 DNA follows: TGTGCCACCAGCAGAGCCGGGACAGGGGTCAATGAGCAGTTCTTC. J is TRBJ2-1 and V is TRBV15; 10 bases line up with TRBD1. CDR3 length equals 15 residues. Trimming at V came to 1 base and at J to 6 bases, leaving 3 bases not matched to a gene. Per germline, CDR1 LNHNV and CDR2 YYDKDF (reference sequence).

The rearrangement joins TRBV19 to TRBJ2-4; D call uncertain. CDR3 length: 14 amino acids. V was pared by 3 bases and J by 5 bases, with 11 bases between. Germline-derived CDR1 and CDR2 are LNHDA and SQIVND (reference sequence). CDR3 protein: CASSILDGQNIQYF. The CDR3 DNA follows: TGTGCCAGTAGTATTCTGGACGGCCAAAACATTCAGTACTTC.

The table lists this clonotype with many counts. The V and J genes are TRBV6-5 and TRBJ1-5; 7 nucleotides line up with TRBD1. Losses at the gene ends were 4 bases for V and 9 bases for J; bases not matched to a gene: 9. The germline V gene has CDR1 MNHEY and CDR2 SVGAGI. The CDR3 contains 14 residues. The CDR3, as DNA: TGTGCCAGCAGTTTTCATCCGGGACAGCGGCCCCAGCATTTT. It encodes CASSFHPGQRPQHF.

In its sample, this clonotype was seen many times. The J gene is TRBJ1-2, the V gene TRBV28; a weak D match, TRBD1 (5 bases). Per germline, CDR1 MDHEN and CDR2 SYDVKM. This CDR3 has 13 residues. V gave up 2 bases and J gave up 4 bases, with 8 bases separating them. CDR3 coding DNA: TGTGCCAGCAGTTTACAGGGCCCCTATGGCTACACCTTC. It codes for CASSLQGPYGYTF.

Comment on this clonotype: A single base separates this from a much larger clone, so it may be a read error. The gene calls are TRBV5-1 and TRBJ2-7, with D possibly TRBD1 on 6 matching bases. CDR3 length equals 15 residues. Between the trimmed V and J ends, which lost 0 bases and 6 bases, there was a span of 16 bases. Germline V gene data show CDR1 as SGHRS and CDR2 as YFSETQ. The DNA for the CDR3 is TGCGCCAGCAGCTTGGCACAGGGCGGAAGGATCGAGCAGTACTTC. Residues: CASSLAQGGRIEQYF.

This clonotype was recorded many times. The CDR3 sequence is CASSQDNSGGVSTEAFF. The CDR3 DNA reads as TGCGCCAGCAGCCAAGATAACTCGGGGGGCGTTTCCACTGAAGCTTTCTTT. This sequence joins TRBV4-1 and TRBJ1-1; tentative D call: TRBD1 (6 bases). V was trimmed by 0 bases and J by 4 bases, leaving 18 bases between them. The germline gives CDR1 MGHRA, CDR2 YSYEKL. The CDR3 has 17 residues.

This clonotype was picked up many times. The rearrangement joins TRBV12-3 or TRBV12-4 to TRBJ2-7, with 14 bases lining up with TRBD2. The CDR3 covers 14 residues. Trimming removed 3 bases from V and 9 bases from J; junction bases left unmatched: 4. Written as DNA, the CDR3 is TGTGCCAGCAGTTTGGGGACTAGCGGGAGTTCGCAGTACTTC. Its translation: CASSLGTSGSSQYF.

This clonotype was counted ten times or more. This rearrangement joins TRBV5-1 to TRBJ2-7; D ambiguous. The CDR3 sequence is 14 residues long. Germline-derived CDR1 and CDR2 are SGHRS and YFSETQ. The V and J ends lost 0 bases and 7 bases respectively, with 14 bases between them. The CDR3: CASSLERIPGEQYF. The CDR3 region has the DNA TGCGCCAGCAGCTTGGAACGGATTCCTGGGGAGCAGTACTTC.

This clonotype has a count of ten or more. V is TRBV29-1 and J is TRBJ2-3; D may be TRBD2 (5 bases). Looked up from germline, CDR1 is SQVTM and CDR2 is ANQGSEA. The CDR3 contains 13 residues. Trimming removed 5 bases at V and 2 bases at J, with 11 bases between. CDR3 DNA: TGCAGCGTTCGGGATCTACTCACAGATACGCAGTATTTT. As protein: CSVRDLLTDTQYF.

This clonotype was counted only a few times. The chain recombines TRBV7-2 with TRBJ2-1; 8 positions match TRBD2. V was pared by 3 bases and J by 0 bases, with 7 bases of the junction left unmatched. This CDR3 comprises 17 residues. The V gene's germline CDR1 is SGHTA and CDR2 FQGNSA. The CDR3 here is CASSFHGGGSSYNEQFF. As DNA, the CDR3 is TGTGCCAGCAGCTTCCACGGGGGGGGAAGCTCCTACAATGAGCAGTTCTTC.

The sample holds a few counts of this clonotype. The CDR3: CASSQDSPLQGSIVTDTQYF. The CDR3 region has the DNA TGCGCCAGCAGCCAAGATTCTCCCTTACAGGGTTCTATTGTGACAGATACGCAGTATTTT. The chain recombines TRBV4-1 with TRBJ2-3, with D possibly being TRBD1 (6 bases). The CDR3 has 20 amino acids. V was trimmed by 0 bases and J by 3 bases, leaving 25 bases between them. Germline CDR1 and CDR2: MGHRA and YSYEKL.

The table lists this clonotype with many counts. The genes are TRBV20-1 and TRBJ1-1, with TRBD1 as a possible D gene (5 bases). The CDR3 is 15 amino acids. Germline CDR1 reads DFQATT; CDR2 reads SNEGSKA (reference sequence). With 1 base removed from V and 3 bases from J, the gap between germline ends came to 15 bases. The CDR3 coding sequence is TGCAGTGCTAGAGTTTTTGGGGCCGCGGACACTGAAGCTTTCTTT. Its protein is CSARVFGAADTEAFF.

J is TRBJ2-2 and V is TRBV6-5; D not resolved. This CDR3 is 16 amino acids long. V was clipped by 0 bases and J by 1 base, with 9 bases between them. The germline V gene encodes CDR1 MNHEY and CDR2 SVGAGI. The DNA of the CDR3 is TGTGCCAGCAGTTACTCGATTTTTGAGAACACCGGGGAGCTGTTTTTT. Translation: CASSYSIFENTGELFF.

The chain has TRBV7-2 and TRBJ2-5; possible D gene TRBD1, 5 bases. This CDR3 region has 14 residues. CDR1 is SGHTA and CDR2 is FQGNSA in the germline V gene. With 3 bases removed from V and 2 bases from J, the gap between germline ends came to 10 bases. The CDR3 region is CASSFGHLQETQYF. CDR3 coding DNA: TGTGCCAGCAGCTTCGGACACCTTCAAGAGACCCAGTACTTC.

The chain is built from TRBV15 and TRBJ2-7, with TRBD2 identical over 7 bases. V shed 3 bases and J 4 bases; nucleotides not matched to a gene: 9. Germline-derived CDR1 and CDR2 are LNHNV and YYDKDF (reference sequence). The CDR3 contains 15 residues. The CDR3 protein is CATSSSLAIVYEQYF. The CDR3 DNA sequence: TGTGCCACCAGCAGCTCACTAGCGATAGTATACGAGCAGTACTTC.

A few counts support this clonotype. The rearrangement uses TRBV10-3 and TRBJ2-5; D gene ambiguous. The CDR3 runs 14 residues. Trimming took off 4 bases at V and 2 bases at J, with 11 bases between the two ends. Per germline, CDR1 ENHRY and CDR2 SYGVKD. CDR3 nucleotides: TGTGCCATCAGTGGCAACAGTTTGCAAGAGACCCAGTACTTC. Its protein is CAISGNSLQETQYF.

This clonotype was seen repeatedly, ten times or more. The chain carries TRBV20-1 and TRBJ2-5; TRBD2 matches 8 bases. The V and J ends lost 7 bases and 1 base, in that order; junction bases with no gene match: 8. Germline lookup yields CDR1 DFQATT and CDR2 SNEGSKA (reference sequence). The CDR3 has 14 residues. The DNA of the CDR3 is TGCAGTGTATCAACCGGGACTAGCCAAGAGACCCAGTACTTC. Protein sequence: CSVSTGTSQETQYF.

The sample holds many counts of this clonotype. V and J are TRBV12-3 or TRBV12-4 and TRBJ2-2; unclear D gene. Trimming shortened V by 7 bases and J by 6 bases, and 6 bases separated the two germline ends. The CDR3 runs 11 residues. CDR3 sequence reads: CASTEAGELFF. The CDR3 nucleotides read TGTGCCAGCACCGAAGCCGGGGAGCTGTTTTTT.

Only a few counts were recorded for this clonotype. This rearrangement joins TRBV27 to TRBJ2-7; a possible D gene is TRBD1 (6 bases). The germline gives CDR1 MNHEY, CDR2 SMNVEV (reference sequence). The germline V and J ends were trimmed by 3 bases and 1 base, with 10 bases remaining between them. The CDR3 is made up of 14 amino acids. CDR3 nucleotide sequence: TGTGCCAGCAGTTTCACACAGGGTTCCTACGAGCAGTACTTC. This encodes CASSFTQGSYEQYF.

This clonotype has at least ten counts. This rearrangement joins TRBV4-3 to TRBJ2-7; no clear D gene. V gave up 1 base and J gave up 1 base, with 11 bases separating them. Germline V gene lookup returns CDR1 LGHNA and CDR2 YSLEER. The CDR3 has 15 amino acids. CDR3 nucleotides: TGCGCCAGCAGCCAAGCAAACGGCCTGTCCTACGAGCAGTACTTC. Its protein is CASSQANGLSYEQYF.

The V gene is TRBV7-2, the J gene TRBJ2-7, with 7 bases that match TRBD2. Germline V CDR1 and CDR2: SGHTA, FQGNSA. This CDR3 comprises 15 residues. V gave up 6 bases and J gave up 5 bases; unmatched junction bases: 13. The CDR3 DNA reads TGTGCCAGCAGGCGGGTGGGGAGGGCAACCCACGAGCAGTACTTC. Its protein is CASRRVGRATHEQYF. The full variable domain, completed using reference TRBV7-2 and TRBJ2-7, is GAGVSQSPSNKVTEKGKDVELRCDPISGHTALYWYRQSLGQGLEFLIYFQGNSAPDKSGLPSDRFSAERTGGSVSTLTIQRTQQEDSAVYLCASRRVGRATHEQYFGPGTRLTVT.

This clonotype appeared many times. The chain uses TRBV28 and TRBJ2-7, with 10 positions matching TRBD1. This CDR3 has 17 residues. CDR1 and CDR2 (germline): MDHEN, SYDVKM. V lost 4 bases to trimming and J lost 0 bases; unmatched junction nucleotides: 9. Here the CDR3 reads CASSSPPGTGDSYEQYF. In DNA, the CDR3 is TGTGCCAGCAGTTCACCACCTGGGACAGGGGACTCCTACGAGCAGTACTTC.

The genes are TRBV6-5 and TRBJ2-1, with 8 bases identical to TRBD2. This CDR3 spans 14 amino acids. V shed 2 bases, J shed 9 bases, and the junction held 6 bases outside the gene matches. Germline values: CDR1 MNHEY, CDR2 SVGAGI. CDR3 sequence: CASSYDTLAGEQFF. CDR3 DNA: TGTGCCAGCAGTTACGACACCCTAGCGGGTGAGCAGTTCTTC.

In DNA, the CDR3 is TGCGCCAGCAGCAGGGACAGGGGGCAAGAGACCCAGTACTTC. Amino acid sequence: CASSRDRGQETQYF. The rearrangement links TRBV5-1 to TRBJ2-5; 11 nucleotides align to TRBD1. This CDR3 is 14 amino acids long. Trimming took 4 bases from V and 2 from J; bases not matched to a gene: 1. Germline V gives CDR1 SGHRS, CDR2 YFSETQ.

This clonotype was counted many times. The chain joins TRBV10-3 to TRBJ2-3; 13 positions agree with TRBD2. The trim removed 4 bases at V and 2 bases at J, leaving 6 bases unmatched. Germline V gene sequence: CDR1 ENHRY, CDR2 SYGVKD. This CDR3 is built from 17 residues. This CDR3 is CAISGTSGRLITDTQYF. In DNA, the CDR3 is TGTGCCATCAGTGGGACTAGCGGGAGACTAATCACAGATACGCAGTATTTT.

In its sample, this clonotype was seen many times. The chain couples TRBV12-3 or TRBV12-4 to TRBJ1-3, with D tentatively TRBD1 (6 bases). The CDR3 has 17 residues. Trimming took off 4 bases at V and 4 bases at J, with 20 bases between the two ends. In nucleotides, the CDR3 is TGTGCCAGCAGTTACGCGGGATTCGATAGGGGGGGAAACACCATATATTTT. It specifies CASSYAGFDRGGNTIYF.

Many counts were recorded for this clonotype. The gene calls are TRBV6-1 and TRBJ2-1; a weak D match, TRBD2 (6 bases). CDR1 and CDR2 from the germline V gene are MNHNS and SASEGT. V lost 8 bases and J lost 6, with 14 bases in between. This CDR3 comprises 13 residues. In nucleotides, the CDR3 is TGTGCCAGCCCCGGGAGTTCGGTCAATGAGCAGTTCTTC. The encoded protein is CASPGSSVNEQFF.